Here is one T cell receptor beta chain with its context. The sample originates from a study of CD8 T cells in Susac syndrome. Reverse transcription of 0.5 to 1 ug RNA was performed with random hexamers. TCRdb used MiXCR to reprocess the immunoSEQ multiplex PCR reads, holding one entry per CDR3 protein. The repertoire holds more than 150,000 distinct CDR3 sequences, with roughly 94% as singletons. Included as multiple sclerosis controls were treatment-naive patients who had stable or active relapsing-remitting disease. CDR3 length: 10 amino acids. Specimen: CD8+ T cells from PBMCs. The clonotype comes from a human donor with multiple sclerosis. V gene TRBV21-1 combines with J gene TRBJ2-7. TRBV21-1 is designated a pseudogene. CDR3 region: CASKTYEQYF. The CDR3 coding sequence is TGTGCCAGCAAGACCTACGAGCAGTACTTC.